The table lists the clone carrying this TCR beta chain with many counts. No antigen is known for it. This entry belongs to a study of T-cell memory formation after mild COVID-19. General study points: Among clones peaking at day 37 in the second wave, SARS-CoV-2 specificity remained unconfirmed.

J was trimmed by 8 bases and V by 6 bases; bases with no gene match: 3. This CDR3 region has 11 residues. TCRdb fed the 5' RACE reads into MiXCR, producing one record per CDR3 protein. There are under 350,000 distinct CDR3 sequences in the sample; about a sixth occur only once, and roughly 24% lies in the top ten. This sequence originates from a man aged 18 to 29 who had mild COVID-19 (a few samples of this study predate the infection). Cell type and time point are not known. The chain joins TRBV12-3 or TRBV12-4 to TRBJ1-2; TRBD1 aligns across 7 bases. The sample consisted of PBMCs or a T cell subset sorted from them (not recorded which). The DNA for the CDR3 is TGTGCCAGCAGCCTAGGGGGCGGCTACACCTTC. It codes for CASSLGGGYTF.